This T cell receptor (beta chain) was retrieved from a study of T cells in Graves' hyperthyroidism and ophthalmopathy. Clinical symptoms, serum thyroxine, TRAb, thyroid ultrasound and orbital computed tomography informed diagnoses. RNA transcripts provided the source from which TCR beta CDR3 regions were amplified. During a first-round RT-PCR of the TCR CDR3, the HTBI primer set was used. TCRdb processed the multiplex PCR reads anew with MiXCR; each CDR3 protein has one entry. In the table there are under 350,000 distinct CDR3 sequences, 15% to 20% of which are singletons. Sequencing was done on a sample of blood. This sequence was found in a woman aged 45-60 years with Graves' hyperthyroidism.

The CDR3 loop reads CASSQGGQGAISPLHF. CDR3 DNA sequence: TGCGCCAGCAGCCAAGGGGGGCAGGGGGCGATTTCACCCCTCCACTTT. J is TRBJ1-6 and V is TRBV4-1; 8 bases fit TRBD1. CDR3 size: 16 residues. V was pared by 1 base and J by 9 bases, with 8 bases of the junction left unmatched. Germline CDR1 and CDR2: MGHRA and YSYEKL.